The present TCR beta chain was sequenced within a study of blood T cell repertoires in COVID-19 (dated by TCRdb to 2020 to 2022). About the full investigation: The collaborator samples originated in the United States, Italy and Spain and spanned the acute and convalescent phases of COVID-19. The prospective study material was composed of cDNA or gDNA derived from T cells, B-cell-depleted T cells, or PBMCs. Subjects who had been exposed to COVID-19, were actively infected with it, or had recovered from it provided the deeply sampled blood TCRbeta repertoires that made up the dataset. A freely available public database, intended as a resource for researchers studying the immune response to SARS-CoV-2, is where the repertoires were released. Samples came from the ongoing ImmuneRACE study (first 160 participants) plus 1,254 subjects from 6 global collaborators. The sample metadata nearly always contained a de-identified subject ID, COVID-19 status, age in years and sex. Where available, HLA class I and class II types were taken from metadata supplied by the sample provider and were not determined by assay-based typing.

In regard to this clone: Its antigen remains unidentified. The sample holds no much larger clone one base away, and base qualities are not on file.

The immunoSEQ Assay, a bias-controlled multiplex PCR, was used to amplify TCRbeta CDR3 regions from genomic DNA. As for the original processing: Within the assay, amplification of reference gene primers was used to estimate how many nucleated cells each sample contained. Sequence reads were collapsed and filtered to measure the absolute abundance of every unique TCRbeta CDR3 rearrangement. For each sample, productive Simpson clonality was calculated as the square root of Simpson's diversity index across productive rearrangements. Drawn from immuneACCESS, this table holds only the in-frame rearrangements with V and J called that TCRdb kept. Clones are partly lost; checked studies trace under half to an unresolved V gene and leave the rest unexplained. V and J calls and clone size are as listed in that table; D and trimming were resolved from the DNA. This sample lists approximately 250,000 clones; 65% to 90% were detected once. The top ten clonotypes cover approximately 7.4% of the sample.

Whole blood was collected in K2EDTA tubes by collaborating institutions according to the institutions' own protocols. Collaborator samples were shipped for TCRbeta analysis as frozen whole blood, isolated PBMCs, or DNA extracted from either sample type. General conclusions and limits of the study: Clinical and demographic metadata were provided uncurated, with the amount varying by source and participant.

Trimming at the junction amounts to 4 bases on V and 3 bases on J, and the germline ends lie 12 bases apart. The cysteine opens and the phenylalanine closes a CDR3 of 14 amino acids. Only the CDR3 DNA is retained, 42 bases long and in frame from the first base. As encoded in the germline V gene, CDR1 is MDHEN while CDR2 is SYDVKM. Material: peripheral blood. The TCR originated in a woman between 50 and 59 years old with acute or convalescent COVID-19. In this chain, TRBV28 is recombined with TRBJ1-2; the D gene lacks a confident call. The CDR3 protein sequence reads: CASSSAGRYYGYTF. The nucleotide sequence is given as TGTGCCAGCAGTTCCGCCGGCAGGTACTATGGCTACACCTTC.